Below, one T cell receptor (beta chain) is given with its context. Antigen unknown. This record comes from a study of regulatory T cells in long-lasting Graves disease. The authors built TCR beta libraries using iRepertoire HTBI primers and Arm-PCR of CDR3 regions. Each CDR3 protein is one row after TCRdb ran MiXCR on the multiplex PCR reads. The sample shows roughly 420,000 distinct CDR3 sequences, 16% of them seen only once. The time point was: newly diagnosed GD, antithyroid drugs for less than 3 months. Construction of the TCR library relied on RNA isolated from PBMCs. EDTA tubes received approximately 10 milliliters of drawn peripheral blood. Findings and caveats of the study: Patients whose Graves' disease persisted exhibited lower TCR diversity than those newly diagnosed. The study found TRBV28, TRBJ1-2 and TRBJ2-5 favored in persistent disease.

Germline loops: CDR1 ENHRY, CDR2 SYGVKD. Trimming pared 6 bases from V and 3 bases from J, leaving 11 bases between. CDR3 length: 13 amino acids. This sample also appeared in a second study, on T cells in Graves' hyperthyroidism and ophthalmopathy. As that report states: Stable hyperthyroidism: no ophthalmopathy progression over 18 months of follow-up.

The chain couples TRBV10-3 to TRBJ1-2; D gene ambiguous. The sequence derives from a woman aged 18-29 years with Graves disease. The starting material was peripheral blood mononuclear cells (PBMCs), obtained at new diagnosis, from a patient treated with antithyroid drugs. CDR3 nucleotide sequence: TGTGCCATCAGACCGGGAGAACACTATGGCTACACCTTC. Amino acid sequence: CAIRPGEHYGYTF.